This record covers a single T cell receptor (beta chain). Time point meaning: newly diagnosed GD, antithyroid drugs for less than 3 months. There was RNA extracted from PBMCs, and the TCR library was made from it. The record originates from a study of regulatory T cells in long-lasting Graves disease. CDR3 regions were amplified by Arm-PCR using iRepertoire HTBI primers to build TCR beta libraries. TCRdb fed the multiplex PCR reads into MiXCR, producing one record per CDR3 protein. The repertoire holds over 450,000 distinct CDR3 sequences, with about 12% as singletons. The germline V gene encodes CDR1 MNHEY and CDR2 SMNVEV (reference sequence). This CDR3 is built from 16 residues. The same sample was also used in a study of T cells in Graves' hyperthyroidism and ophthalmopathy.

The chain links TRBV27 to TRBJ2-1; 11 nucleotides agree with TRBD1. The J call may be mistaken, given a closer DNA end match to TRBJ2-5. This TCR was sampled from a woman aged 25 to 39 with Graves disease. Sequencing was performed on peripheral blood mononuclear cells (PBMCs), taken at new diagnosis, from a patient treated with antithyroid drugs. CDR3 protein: CASSLTRTGGIKTQYF. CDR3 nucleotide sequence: TGTGCCAGCAGTCTCACAAGGACAGGGGGCATAAAGACCCAGTACTTC.